The 20 T cell receptor beta chains below all came from one sample that was sequenced in a study of T cells in Graves' hyperthyroidism and ophthalmopathy. RNA transcripts were the template for amplifying TCR beta CDR3 regions. A first-round RT-PCR of the TCR CDR3 used the HTBI primer set. One entry per CDR3 protein, called by TCRdb with MiXCR from the multiplex PCR reads. In the table there are a few hundred thousand distinct CDR3 sequences, around 16% of which are singletons. The sample was blood. The receptor source for this set is a woman aged 30 to 39 with Graves' hyperthyroidism.

Many counts were recorded for this clonotype. The chain carries TRBV7-3 and TRBJ2-1; D possibly corresponds to TRBD1 (6 bases). With 5 bases removed from V and 5 bases from J, the gap between germline ends came to 10 bases. Looked up from germline, CDR1 is SGHTA and CDR2 is FQGTGA. CDR3 size: 13 residues. DNA of the CDR3: TGTGCCAGCAGCAAGGACAGAAACAATGAGCAGTTCTTC. Protein product: CASSKDRNNEQFF.

This clonotype was recorded many times. J is TRBJ2-3 and V is TRBV12-3 or TRBV12-4; TRBD2 matches 8 bases. V shed 6 bases and J 4 bases; nucleotides not matched to a gene: 9. The CDR3 runs to 15 residues. CDR3: CASRLAVNQPDTQYF. DNA for the CDR3: TGTGCCAGCAGACTAGCGGTCAACCAGCCAGATACGCAGTATTTT.

The rearrangement links TRBV12-3 or TRBV12-4 to TRBJ1-4; 7 bases align to TRBD1. The CDR3 spans 13 residues. V lost 9 bases, J lost 2 bases, and 3 bases stayed unmatched. The CDR3 coding sequence is TGTGCCAGTACAGGGGCTACTAATGAAAAACTGTTTTTT. This gives the protein CASTGATNEKLFF.

This clonotype occurred many times. The genes are TRBV7-9 and TRBJ1-2; TRBD1 might be the D (6 bases). Per germline, CDR1 SEHNR and CDR2 FQNEAQ (reference sequence). The CDR3 sequence is 15 residues long. V lost 2 bases and J lost 2, with 12 bases in between. The CDR3, as DNA: TGTGCCAGCAGCTTAACATTAACAGGGAACTATGGCTACACCTTC. It yields the protein CASSLTLTGNYGYTF.

This clonotype has ten or more counts. The chain couples TRBV7-3 to TRBJ2-1; D possibly corresponds to TRBD2 (6 bases). The CDR3 sequence is 15 residues long. The germline CDR1 and CDR2 sequences are SGHTA and FQGTGA. V was shortened by 5 bases and J by 3 bases, with 14 bases between the two germline ends. CDR3 DNA sequence: TGTGCCAGCAGCGTAGACAACGGGGGCTACAATGAGCAGTTCTTC. Translation: CASSVDNGGYNEQFF.

The J gene is TRBJ2-7, the V gene TRBV9; D not resolved. Trimming took 0 bases from V and 0 from J, leaving 4 bases between them. CDR3 length equals 13 residues. The germline V gene has CDR1 SGDLS and CDR2 YYNGEE. The CDR3 spells CASSVDASYEQYF. DNA of the CDR3: TGTGCCAGCAGCGTAGACGCCTCCTACGAGCAGTACTTC.

This clonotype has only a few counts. The genes are TRBV6-6 and TRBJ2-1; 11 positions match TRBD2. The CDR3 extends over 17 amino acids. The trim removed 0 bases at V and 8 bases at J, leaving 9 bases unmatched. The germline V gene has CDR1 MNHNY and CDR2 SVGAGI (reference sequence). As DNA, the CDR3 is TGTGCCAGCAGTTACTCCTGGAATAGCGGGAGGGTTGATGAGCAGTTCTTC. Its protein is CASSYSWNSGRVDEQFF.

This clonotype has ten or more counts. CDR3 residues: CASTLSYNEQFF. The CDR3 nucleotides read TGTGCCAGCACCCTCTCCTACAATGAGCAGTTCTTC. V and J are TRBV7-9 and TRBJ2-1; D is ambiguous. Deletions cut 7 bases from V and 0 bases from J, with 4 bases between. Germline CDR1 SEHNR, CDR2 FQNEAQ (reference sequence). The CDR3 is made up of 12 amino acids.

This clonotype was detected a few times. The V gene is TRBV4-1, the J gene TRBJ1-5; 9 nucleotides agree with TRBD1. Trimming at V came to 0 bases and at J to 5 bases, leaving 5 bases not matched to a gene. This CDR3 has 16 amino acids. The germline gives CDR1 MGHRA, CDR2 YSYEKL. Here the CDR3 DNA reads TGCGCCAGCAGCCAAGATCGGACAGGGGAATATCAGCCCCAGCATTTT. Translating gives CASSQDRTGEYQPQHF.

The chain recombines TRBV6-1 with TRBJ2-4; the match to TRBD2 covers 8 bases. Germline lookup yields CDR1 MNHNS and CDR2 SASEGT. V lost 7 bases and J lost 0; bases outside the gene matches: 17. The CDR3 is 19 residues long. The CDR3: CASTPRGKRERIAKNIQYF. The CDR3, as DNA: TGTGCCAGCACCCCCCGTGGAAAGCGGGAGCGAATAGCCAAAAACATTCAGTACTTC.

This clonotype was seen at least ten times. The V and J genes are TRBV2 and TRBJ1-1; possibly TRBD1 for D (5 bases). Trimming took 6 bases from V and 0 from J, leaving 11 bases between them. The CDR3 runs to 14 residues. Germline V CDR1 and CDR2: SNHLY, FYNNEI. CDR3 loop: CASSTGTVNTEAFF. The CDR3 region has the DNA TGTGCCAGCAGCACCGGGACGGTGAACACTGAAGCTTTCTTT.

This clonotype was seen many times. The V and J genes are TRBV30 and TRBJ1-2; 8 nucleotides align to TRBD1. Trimming cost V 0 bases and J 5 bases; bases outside gene matches: 2. Germline values: CDR1 GTSNPN, CDR2 SVGIG (reference sequence). The CDR3 spans 13 residues. CDR3 protein: CAWSVDRGYGYTF. For the CDR3, the DNA is TGTGCCTGGAGTGTAGACAGGGGATATGGCTACACCTTC.

This clonotype was counted many times. The chain recombines TRBV6-1 with TRBJ2-1, with 12 nucleotides matching TRBD2. Trimming took 6 bases from V and 4 from J; bases not matched to a gene: 4. Germline lookup yields CDR1 MNHNS and CDR2 SASEGT. This CDR3 spans 15 amino acids. The CDR3 DNA sequence: TGTGCCAGCAGCTGGACTAGCGGGGTGTACAATGAGCAGTTCTTC. It is translated as CASSWTSGVYNEQFF.

The rearrangement joins TRBV11-1 to TRBJ1-2; 7 nucleotides line up with TRBD1. There are 15 residues in the CDR3. The germline CDR1 and CDR2 sequences are SGHAT and FQDESV (reference sequence). Trimming removed 3 bases from V and 8 bases from J; junction bases left unmatched: 12. The CDR3 nucleotides are TGTGCCAGCAGCTTCCCGGGACAGAGGGTTGGCGGCTACACCTTC. Amino acid sequence: CASSFPGQRVGGYTF.

The chain uses TRBV7-2 and TRBJ2-3; 9 bases align to TRBD2. The CDR3 is made up of 16 amino acids. CDR1 is SGHTA and CDR2 is FQGNSA in the germline V gene. V shed 5 bases, J shed 0 bases, and the junction held 6 bases outside the gene matches. CDR3 region: CASSPGGLASTDTQYF. CDR3 sequence (DNA): TGTGCCAGCAGCCCAGGGGGACTAGCAAGCACAGATACGCAGTATTTT.

This clonotype came up many times. V and J are TRBV7-2 and TRBJ1-5; unclear D gene. Trimming took 1 base from V and 6 from J, leaving 13 bases between them. The CDR3 consists of 15 residues. Germline V gives CDR1 SGHTA, CDR2 FQGNSA. The CDR3 coding sequence is TGTGCCAGCAGCTTAGTGCAGGAGGCTAGTCAGCCCCAGCATTTT. Amino acids: CASSLVQEASQPQHF.

This clonotype was detected a few times. CDR3 in amino acids: CASSRGGGSREQYF. The CDR3 coding sequence is TGTGCCAGCAGCCGGGGAGGGGGCTCGAGGGAGCAGTACTTC. This chain links TRBV3-1 with TRBJ2-7; D tentatively reads TRBD1 or TRBD2 (7 bases each). The CDR3 length is 14 residues. V lost 4 bases to trimming and J lost 7 bases, with 17 bases between them. Looked up from germline, CDR1 is LGHDT and CDR2 is YNNKEL (reference sequence).

The J gene is TRBJ2-1, the V gene TRBV7-2; TRBD1 agrees at 7 bases. Germline-derived CDR1 and CDR2 are SGHTA and FQGNSA. The CDR3 spans 16 residues. After removal of 1 base from V and 5 bases from J, the junction contained 8 bases not matched to a gene. DNA of the CDR3: TGTGCCAGCAGCTTAGATCCAGGGGGTCCCCACAATGAGCAGTTCTTC. Protein sequence: CASSLDPGGPHNEQFF. Full variable domain (outside the CDR3, taken from reference TRBV7-2 and TRBJ2-1): GAGVSQSPSNKVTEKGKDVELRCDPISGHTALYWYRQSLGQGLEFLIYFQGNSAPDKSGLPSDRFSAERTGGSVSTLTIQRTQQEDSAVYLCASSLDPGGPHNEQFFGPGTRLTVL.

This clonotype was seen a few times. The chain carries TRBV20-1 and TRBJ2-7, with D perhaps TRBD2 (6 bases). V shed 5 bases and J shed 0 bases, with 14 bases lying between them. The CDR3 extends over 14 amino acids. In germline, CDR1 is DFQATT, CDR2 SNEGSKA (reference sequence). Here the CDR3 reads CSARSTRSSYEQYF. CDR3 in DNA: TGCAGTGCTCGATCGACTAGAAGCTCCTACGAGCAGTACTTC.

The chain uses TRBV7-2 and TRBJ2-1, with TRBD1 identical over 7 bases. V gave up 3 bases and J gave up 5 bases; unmatched junction bases: 7. The CDR3 is made up of 15 amino acids. Germline lookup yields CDR1 SGHTA and CDR2 FQGNSA. Here the CDR3 reads CASSLSDRDHNEQFF. DNA of the CDR3: TGTGCCAGCAGCTTGTCTGACAGGGATCACAATGAGCAGTTCTTC.